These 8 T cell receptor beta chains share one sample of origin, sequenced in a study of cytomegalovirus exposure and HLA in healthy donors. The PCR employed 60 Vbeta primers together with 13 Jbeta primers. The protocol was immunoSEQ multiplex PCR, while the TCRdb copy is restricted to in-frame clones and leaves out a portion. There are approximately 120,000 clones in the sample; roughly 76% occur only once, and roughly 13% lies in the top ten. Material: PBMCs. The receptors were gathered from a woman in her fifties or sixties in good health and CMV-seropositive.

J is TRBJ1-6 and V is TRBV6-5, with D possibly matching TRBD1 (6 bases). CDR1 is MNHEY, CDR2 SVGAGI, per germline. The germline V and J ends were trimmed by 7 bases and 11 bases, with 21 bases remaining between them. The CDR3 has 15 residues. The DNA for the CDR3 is TGTGCCAGCATCCAGGGGTCGCGGGGGAATCCACCCCTCCACTTT. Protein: CASIQGSRGNPPLHF.

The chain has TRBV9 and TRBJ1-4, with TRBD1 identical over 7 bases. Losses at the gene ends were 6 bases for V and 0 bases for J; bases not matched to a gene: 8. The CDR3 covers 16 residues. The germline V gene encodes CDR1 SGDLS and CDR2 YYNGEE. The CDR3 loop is CASNVLGTATNEKLFF. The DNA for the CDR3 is TGTGCCAGCAACGTCCTCGGGACAGCAACTAATGAAAAACTGTTTTTT. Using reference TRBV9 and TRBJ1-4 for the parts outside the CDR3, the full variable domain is DSGVTQTPKHLITATGQRVTLRCSPRSGDLSVYWYQQSLDQGLQFLIQYYNGEERAKGNILERFSAQQFPDLHSELNLSSLELGDSALYFCASNVLGTATNEKLFFGSGTQLSVL.

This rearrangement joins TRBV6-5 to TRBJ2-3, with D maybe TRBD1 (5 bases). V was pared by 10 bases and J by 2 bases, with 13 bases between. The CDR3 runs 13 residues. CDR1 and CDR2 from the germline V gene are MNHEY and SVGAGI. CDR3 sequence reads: CATRRVSTDTQYF. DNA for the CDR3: TGTGCCACCCGCAGGGTGTCCACAGATACGCAGTATTTT.

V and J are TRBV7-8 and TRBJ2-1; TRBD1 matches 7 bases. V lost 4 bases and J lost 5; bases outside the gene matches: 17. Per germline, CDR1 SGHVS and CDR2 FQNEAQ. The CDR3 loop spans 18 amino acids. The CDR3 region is CASSSLRTGVLVDNEQFF. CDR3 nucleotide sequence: TGTGCCAGCAGCTCCCTAAGGACAGGCGTCTTAGTGGACAATGAGCAGTTCTTC. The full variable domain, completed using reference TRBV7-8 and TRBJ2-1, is GAGVSQSPRYKVAKRGQDVALRCDPISGHVSLFWYQQALGQGPEFLTYFQNEAQLDKSGLPSDRFFAERPEGSVSTLKIQRTQQEDSAVYLCASSSLRTGVLVDNEQFFGPGTRLTVL.

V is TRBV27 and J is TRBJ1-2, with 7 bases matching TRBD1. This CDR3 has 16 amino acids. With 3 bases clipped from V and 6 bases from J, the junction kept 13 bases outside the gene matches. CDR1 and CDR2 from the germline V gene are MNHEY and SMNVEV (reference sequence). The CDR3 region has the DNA TGTGCCAGCAGTTTTGATGGGACAGTTCTTGGACATGGCTACACCTTC. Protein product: CASSFDGTVLGHGYTF.

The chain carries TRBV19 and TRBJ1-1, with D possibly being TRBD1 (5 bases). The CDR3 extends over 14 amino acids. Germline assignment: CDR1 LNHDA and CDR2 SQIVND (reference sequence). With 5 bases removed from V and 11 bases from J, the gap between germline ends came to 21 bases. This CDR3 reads CASSSPGASGGAFF. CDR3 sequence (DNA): TGTGCCAGTAGTTCCCCGGGAGCCTCGGGGGGGGCTTTCTTT.

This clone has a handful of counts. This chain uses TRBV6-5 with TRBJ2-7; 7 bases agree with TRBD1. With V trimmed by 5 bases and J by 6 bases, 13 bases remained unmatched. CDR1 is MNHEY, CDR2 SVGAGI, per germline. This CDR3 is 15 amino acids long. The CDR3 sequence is CASSAASTGSGEQYF. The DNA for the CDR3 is TGTGCCAGCAGTGCGGCGTCGACAGGGTCGGGCGAGCAGTACTTC.

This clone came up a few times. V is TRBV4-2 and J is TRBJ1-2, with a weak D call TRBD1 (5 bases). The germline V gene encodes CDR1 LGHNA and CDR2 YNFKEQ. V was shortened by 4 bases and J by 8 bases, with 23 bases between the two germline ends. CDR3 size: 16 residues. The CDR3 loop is CASSPLDLILGGGYTF. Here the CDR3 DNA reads TGTGCCAGCAGCCCCCTCGACCTGATTCTCGGGGGAGGCTACACCTTC.